These 21 T cell receptor beta chains share one sample of origin, sequenced in a study of cytomegalovirus exposure and HLA in healthy donors. It was with 60 Vbeta and 13 Jbeta primers that the PCR ran. Clones were sequenced by immunoSEQ multiplex PCR, and TCRdb holds only the in-frame ones, with some missing. The sample shows about 78,000 clones, over 60% of them seen only once. The specimen was PBMCs. These receptors were collected from a male donor in good health and CMV-seronegative.

This clone appeared once. The chain is built from TRBV29-1 and TRBJ2-3, with 11 bases matching TRBD1. Germline lookup yields CDR1 SQVTM and CDR2 ANQGSEA. The ends lost 3 bases at V and 5 bases at J; junction bases unmatched: 7. The CDR3 loop spans 15 amino acids. In DNA, the CDR3 is TGCAGCGTTGACCCATTGGACAGGGGGCGAGATACGCAGTATTTT. This gives the protein CSVDPLDRGRDTQYF.

The V and J genes are TRBV7-2 and TRBJ1-6, with 7 bases lining up with TRBD1. CDR1 and CDR2 from the germline V gene are SGHTA and FQGNSA. This CDR3 comprises 15 residues. Losses at the gene ends were 9 bases for V and 4 bases for J; bases not matched to a gene: 9. CDR3 amino acids: CASNTGDPYNSPLHF. DNA for the CDR3: TGTGCCAGTAACACAGGGGACCCGTATAATTCACCCCTCCACTTT. The full variable domain, completed using reference TRBV7-2 and TRBJ1-6, is GAGVSQSPSNKVTEKGKDVELRCDPISGHTALYWYRQSLGQGLEFLIYFQGNSAPDKSGLPSDRFSAERTGGSVSTLTIQRTQQEDSAVYLCASNTGDPYNSPLHFGNGTRLTVT.

The chain uses TRBV15 and TRBJ1-2; unclear D gene. This CDR3 has 14 residues. Germline CDR1 is LNHNV and CDR2 is YYDKDF (reference sequence). Trimming shortened V by 0 bases and J by 8 bases, and 13 bases separated the two germline ends. The CDR3 sequence: CATSRDGGLGGYTF. CDR3 bases: TGTGCCACCAGCAGAGATGGCGGGTTGGGAGGCTACACCTTC.

The chain recombines TRBV30 with TRBJ2-7; 9 bases align to TRBD1. Trimming cost V 3 bases and J 4 bases; bases outside gene matches: 4. Germline assignment: CDR1 GTSNPN and CDR2 SVGIG (reference sequence). CDR3 length: 13 amino acids. CDR3 sequence reads: CAWRRGQGYEQYF. The CDR3 DNA reads TGTGCCTGGAGGAGGGGACAGGGTTACGAGCAGTACTTC. The variable domain in full, with the rest retrieved from reference TRBV30 and TRBJ2-7, is SQTIHQWPATLVQPVGSPLSLECTVEGTSNPNLYWYRQAAGRGLQLLFYSVGIGQISSEVPQNLSASRPQDRQFILSSKKLLLSDSGFYLCAWRRGQGYEQYFGPGTRLTVT.

The chain recombines TRBV5-4 with TRBJ1-2; D may be TRBD1 (6 bases). V lost 5 bases to trimming and J lost 0 bases, with 14 bases between them. This CDR3 is built from 15 residues. CDR1 and CDR2 from the germline V gene are SGHNT and YYREEE (reference sequence). In DNA form, the CDR3 reads TGTGCCAGCAGACACAGGGATGGGGCTAACTATGGCTACACCTTC. It translates to CASRHRDGANYGYTF.

The V call is TRBV5-1, the J call TRBJ2-5; 11 bases agree with TRBD2. V lost 3 bases, J lost 2 bases, and 15 bases stayed unmatched. Germline-derived CDR1 and CDR2 are SGHRS and YFSETQ. The CDR3 length is 19 residues. Written as DNA, the CDR3 is TGCGCCAGCAGCTCTCCGACTAGCGGGGCGACCCGCCTTCAAGAGACCCAGTACTTC. The encoded protein is CASSSPTSGATRLQETQYF.

J is TRBJ2-1 and V is TRBV5-6; TRBD2 is a possible D gene (6 bases). In germline, CDR1 is SGHDT, CDR2 YYEEEE. Trimming removed 4 bases from V and 5 bases from J, with 19 bases in between. CDR3 size: 16 residues. CDR3 amino acids: CASSPREGLINNEQFF. Written as DNA, the CDR3 is TGTGCCAGCAGCCCCAGAGAGGGACTGATAAACAATGAGCAGTTCTTC.

The rearrangement uses TRBV2 and TRBJ1-1; TRBD1 matches at 9 bases. V lost 6 bases and J lost 0; bases outside the gene matches: 8. Germline V CDR1 and CDR2: SNHLY, FYNNEI. The CDR3 totals 16 residues. The DNA of the CDR3 is TGTGCCAGCAGGGACAGGGGCGGTAGAATGAACACTGAAGCTTTCTTT. It translates to CASRDRGGRMNTEAFF.

This chain uses TRBV2 with TRBJ2-3, with 9 bases matching TRBD2. This CDR3 region has 12 residues. V was clipped by 6 bases and J by 9 bases; unmatched bases: 4. From germline, CDR1 is SNHLY and CDR2 FYNNEI. CDR3 in amino acids: CASRETSGTQYF. CDR3 coding DNA: TGTGCCAGCAGGGAGACTAGCGGAACGCAGTATTTT.

This chain connects TRBV6-4 to TRBJ2-7; 7 bases align to TRBD2. Germline V lookup: CDR1 MRHNA, CDR2 SNTAGT. With 4 bases clipped from V and 6 bases from J, the junction kept 9 bases outside the gene matches. The CDR3 is 14 amino acids. Here the CDR3 DNA reads TGTGCCAGCAGTGTCATGGCGGGAGTTCCCGAGCAGTACTTC. Translated, it gives CASSVMAGVPEQYF.

The J gene is TRBJ2-7, the V gene TRBV14; 8 nucleotides line up with TRBD1. V was pared by 4 bases and J by 1 base, with 9 bases of the junction left unmatched. The CDR3 consists of 16 residues. Per the germline V gene, CDR1 is SGHDN and CDR2 is FVKESK. CDR3 DNA: TGTGCCAGCAGCCCGCTTCAGGGGGCAGGGTCCTACGAGCAGTACTTC. It is translated as CASSPLQGAGSYEQYF.

CDR3 region: CASSTQTSREYEQYF. The CDR3 DNA is TGTGCCAGTAGTACACAGACTAGCAGAGAATACGAGCAGTACTTC. The chain uses TRBV19 and TRBJ2-5, with 7 bases fitting TRBD2. The DNA end lines up better with TRBJ2-7; the J call may be wrong. CDR3 length: 15 residues. Germline CDR1 reads LNHDA; CDR2 reads SQIVND (reference sequence).

The rearrangement joins TRBV27 to TRBJ2-5, with D maybe TRBD2 (5 bases). This CDR3 has 20 residues. Germline assignment: CDR1 MNHEY and CDR2 SMNVEV (reference sequence). V lost 6 bases to trimming and J lost 3 bases, with 32 bases between them. The CDR3 bases are TGTGCCAGCAGCCCGAGACCGGCTAAAACTGACTGGAAGAGGGAAGAGACCCAGTACTTC. Translation: CASSPRPAKTDWKREETQYF.

V is TRBV30 and J is TRBJ1-2, with TRBD1 matching 9 bases. The CDR3 is made up of 14 amino acids. V dropped 3 bases and J dropped 2; count of bases not matched to a gene: 4. The germline V gene encodes CDR1 GTSNPN and CDR2 SVGIG (reference sequence). The CDR3 sequence is CAWRDRGGNYGYTF. CDR3 nucleotide sequence: TGTGCCTGGAGAGACAGGGGGGGAAACTATGGCTACACCTTC.

The chain uses TRBV18 and TRBJ1-1, with TRBD1 matching 10 bases. Trimming removed 6 bases from V and 3 bases from J; junction bases left unmatched: 7. This CDR3 spans 15 amino acids. Germline values: CDR1 KGHSH, CDR2 LQKENI. DNA for the CDR3: TGTGCCAGCTCGCGCCAAGGACAGGGGGACACTGAAGCTTTCTTT. It is translated as CASSRQGQGDTEAFF.

V usage is TRBV11-2 and J usage is TRBJ1-1, with D tentatively TRBD1 (5 bases). The CDR3 has 14 amino acids. Germline V lookup: CDR1 SGHAT, CDR2 FQNNGV. Trimming pared 5 bases from V and 2 bases from J, leaving 12 bases between. CDR3 protein: CASSRRQGNTEAFF. The CDR3 DNA reads TGTGCCAGCAGCCGGCGTCAGGGAAACACTGAAGCTTTCTTT.

The genes are TRBV28 and TRBJ1-5, with D tentatively TRBD1 (6 bases). Between the trimmed V and J ends, which lost 5 bases and 5 bases, there was a span of 16 bases. CDR3 length: 15 residues. Germline V CDR1 and CDR2: MDHEN, SYDVKM. The CDR3 reads CASSANTGFDQPQHF. For the CDR3, the DNA is TGTGCCAGCAGTGCCAACACAGGGTTCGATCAGCCCCAGCATTTT. Combining the CDR3 with reference TRBV28 and TRBJ1-5 gives the whole variable domain DVKVTQSSRYLVKRTGEKVFLECVQDMDHENMFWYRQDPGLGLRLIYFSYDVKMKEKGDIPEGYSVSREKKERFSLILESASTNQTSMYLCASSANTGFDQPQHFGDGTRLSIL.

The chain employs TRBV11-2 and TRBJ2-1, with 11 nucleotides matching TRBD2. V shed 4 bases and J 4 bases; nucleotides not matched to a gene: 6. The CDR3 has 16 amino acids. The germline V gene encodes CDR1 SGHAT and CDR2 FQNNGV. CDR3 residues: CASSSLAGGYYNEQFF. In DNA, the CDR3 is TGTGCCAGCAGCTCCTTAGCGGGGGGGTATTACAATGAGCAGTTCTTC.

The rearrangement links TRBV30 to TRBJ1-1; D not certain. V lost 1 base and J lost 10, with 10 bases in between. The CDR3 consists of 11 residues. Germline V lookup: CDR1 GTSNPN, CDR2 SVGIG (reference sequence). In nucleotides, the CDR3 is TGTGCCTGGAGTGAGTATGGCGGAGCTTTCTTT. Protein sequence: CAWSEYGGAFF.

The chain joins TRBV6-5 to TRBJ2-7; 11 nucleotides align to TRBD2. Germline trimming cut 5 bases from V and 2 bases from J; bases unmatched to any gene: 5. The germline V gene encodes CDR1 MNHEY and CDR2 SVGAGI. The CDR3 sequence is 15 residues long. In DNA form, the CDR3 reads TGTGCCAGCAGTGGTACTAGCGGGGGTGCCTACGAGCAGTACTTC. Translation: CASSGTSGGAYEQYF.

The chain employs TRBV19 and TRBJ2-7; 9 nucleotides match TRBD1. The germline CDR1 and CDR2 sequences are LNHDA and SQIVND (reference sequence). This CDR3 spans 14 amino acids. Trimming at V came to 5 bases and at J to 4 bases, leaving 6 bases not matched to a gene. CDR3 protein: CASSSGQGRYEQYF. The CDR3 region has the DNA TGTGCCAGTAGTTCGGGACAGGGACGGTACGAGCAGTACTTC.